The 32 T cell receptor beta chains reported below all come from one sample, sequenced in a study of blood T cell repertoires in COVID-19. The method was immunoSEQ multiplex PCR; TCRdb's version includes in-frame clones alone and lacks a portion of them. The sample shows approximately 69,000 clones, about 80% of them seen only once. The specimen sequenced was peripheral blood. The receptors shown here come from a woman of 80 years or more with acute or convalescent COVID-19.

V is TRBV11-2 and J is TRBJ1-1; 9 nucleotides match TRBD1. The CDR3 consists of 14 residues. The V segment lost 2 bases and the J segment 3 bases; nucleotides outside the gene matches: 1. Germline V gene data show CDR1 as SGHAT and CDR2 as FQNNGV. This chain's CDR3 is CASSLRQGDTEAFF. The CDR3 coding sequence is TGTGCCAGCAGCTTACGACAGGGGGACACTGAAGCTTTCTTT.

This rearrangement joins TRBV9 to TRBJ2-1; 8 bases are a match to TRBD1. With V trimmed by 3 bases and J by 8 bases, 7 bases remained unmatched. CDR3 length: 14 amino acids. From germline, CDR1 is SGDLS and CDR2 YYNGEE. CDR3 bases: TGTGCCAGCAGCGCCAGACAGGGGTTCGATGAGCAGTTCTTC. It translates to CASSARQGFDEQFF.

The rearrangement joins TRBV6-5 to TRBJ1-1; TRBD1 matches 7 bases. CDR3 size: 16 residues. Germline trimming cut 2 bases from V and 0 bases from J; bases unmatched to any gene: 6. The germline CDR1 and CDR2 sequences are MNHEY and SVGAGI. As DNA, the CDR3 is TGTGCCAGCAGTTACAGGAGACAGGGCGTGAACACTGAAGCTTTCTTT. It yields the protein CASSYRRQGVNTEAFF.

CDR3 DNA sequence: TGTGCCAGCAGCCTTTTCCCGACAGGGGTTAACGAGCAGTACTTC. Its protein product is CASSLFPTGVNEQYF. J is TRBJ2-7 and V is TRBV5-5; 8 bases agree with TRBD1. Germline V gene lookup returns CDR1 SGHKS and CDR2 YYEKEE (reference sequence). The CDR3 runs to 15 residues. V was clipped by 4 bases and J by 5 bases; unmatched bases: 11.

The chain couples TRBV6-5 to TRBJ2-1; 13 nucleotides align to TRBD2. The CDR3 is made up of 14 amino acids. Trimming took 6 bases from V and 10 from J; bases not matched to a gene: 6. CDR1 and CDR2 from the germline V gene are MNHEY and SVGAGI. CDR3 sequence: CASRGLAGVYEQFF. As DNA, the CDR3 is TGTGCCAGCAGAGGACTAGCGGGAGTTTACGAGCAGTTCTTC.

V and J are TRBV28 and TRBJ2-1, with 13 positions matching TRBD2. The germline V gene has CDR1 MDHEN and CDR2 SYDVKM. Germline trimming cut 4 bases from V and 2 bases from J; bases unmatched to any gene: 17. This CDR3 contains 21 residues. The CDR3 sequence is CASSSRPGLAGSYDPYNEQFF. DNA for the CDR3: TGTGCCAGCAGTTCCAGACCGGGACTAGCGGGATCCTACGACCCCTACAATGAGCAGTTCTTC. Variable domain in full (rest from reference TRBV28 and TRBJ2-1): DVKVTQSSRYLVKRTGEKVFLECVQDMDHENMFWYRQDPGLGLRLIYFSYDVKMKEKGDIPEGYSVSREKKERFSLILESASTNQTSMYLCASSSRPGLAGSYDPYNEQFFGPGTRLTVL.

The CDR3 sequence is CASSPTGFAEAFF. The DNA for the CDR3 is TGTGCCAGCAGTCCCACAGGGTTCGCTGAAGCTTTCTTT. The V gene is TRBV6-5, the J gene TRBJ1-1; possibly TRBD1 for D (6 bases). The CDR3 covers 13 residues. CDR1 and CDR2 from the germline V gene are MNHEY and SVGAGI. The V end was cut by 5 bases, the J end by 6 bases, with 13 bases between.

The chain combines TRBV6-2 or TRBV6-3 with TRBJ2-1, with 11 bases that match TRBD2. The CDR3 has 16 residues. The V gene end was trimmed by 5 bases and the J gene end by 4 bases; junction bases not matched to a gene: 7. Germline V gene data show CDR1 as MNHEY and CDR2 as SVGEGT. The CDR3 DNA follows: TGTGCCAGCAGTCGCCCCGGGACTAGCGGATACAATGAGCAGTTCTTC. Encoded protein: CASSRPGTSGYNEQFF.

This clone was found a few times. V is TRBV4-2 and J is TRBJ2-1; D is perhaps TRBD2 (5 bases). Germline V lookup: CDR1 LGHNA, CDR2 YNFKEQ. The CDR3 consists of 14 residues. V gave up 4 bases and J gave up 6 bases, with 13 bases separating them. CDR3 in DNA: TGTGCCAGCAGCCGGGAGTCGGGTACCAATGAGCAGTTCTTC. Residues: CASSRESGTNEQFF.

V usage is TRBV11-2 and J usage is TRBJ2-7; D gene ambiguous. This CDR3 contains 16 residues. The germline gives CDR1 SGHAT, CDR2 FQNNGV. V gave up 4 bases and J gave up 5 bases, with 21 bases separating them. The CDR3 is CASSSPRLLRRHEQYF. The CDR3 bases are TGTGCCAGCAGCTCCCCGCGACTCCTGAGGAGACACGAGCAGTACTTC.

The chain combines TRBV20-1 with TRBJ2-5, with 8 nucleotides matching TRBD2. The CDR3 contains 15 residues. V shed 3 bases and J 3 bases; nucleotides not matched to a gene: 9. Germline CDR1 and CDR2: DFQATT and SNEGSKA (reference sequence). CDR3 in amino acids: CSASLPSGLEETQYF. CDR3 in DNA: TGCAGTGCTAGTTTGCCTAGCGGGCTGGAAGAGACCCAGTACTTC.

This clone was detected once. The rearrangement links TRBV24-1 to TRBJ2-3, with 9 bases lining up with TRBD2. Germline CDR1 KGHDR, CDR2 SFDVKD. The V segment lost 0 bases and the J segment 2 bases; nucleotides outside the gene matches: 5. CDR3 length: 17 amino acids. The CDR3 DNA reads as TGTGCCACCAGTGATTTGACGGCGGGAGGGCTCACAGATACGCAGTATTTT. Translating gives CATSDLTAGGLTDTQYF.

This rearrangement joins TRBV7-2 to TRBJ2-7; 8 bases are a match to TRBD2. The CDR3 is 15 residues long. Germline V lookup: CDR1 SGHTA, CDR2 FQGNSA. V was pared by 1 base and J by 2 bases, with 4 bases of the junction left unmatched. The CDR3 DNA sequence: TGTGCCAGCAGCTTAGGCGGGAGGCCTCCCTACGAGCAGTACTTC. Its protein product is CASSLGGRPPYEQYF.

The chain carries TRBV5-8 and TRBJ2-7; TRBD1 matches at 9 bases. Germline V gene data show CDR1 as SGHTS and CDR2 as YDEGEE. The CDR3 length is 14 residues. V dropped 3 bases and J dropped 4; count of bases not matched to a gene: 5. CDR3 loop: CASSSTGGVYEQYF. The DNA of the CDR3 is TGTGCCAGCAGCTCAACAGGGGGCGTATACGAGCAGTACTTC.

V usage is TRBV5-1 and J usage is TRBJ1-1; a possible D gene is TRBD1 (5 bases). Germline CDR1 and CDR2: SGHRS and YFSETQ. This CDR3 has 15 residues. V was pared by 4 bases and J by 1 base, with 14 bases between. The CDR3 loop reads CASSTKDTRNTEAFF. The CDR3 region has the DNA TGCGCCAGCAGCACAAAGGACACGAGGAACACTGAAGCTTTCTTT.

This sequence joins TRBV5-1 and TRBJ2-3; 8 bases map to TRBD2. CDR1 is SGHRS and CDR2 is YFSETQ in the germline V gene. Trimming took 4 bases from V and 2 from J; bases not matched to a gene: 12. The CDR3 is 17 residues long. CDR3 bases: TGCGCCAGCAGCCGACCCTCCCAGCGGGAGAACACAGATACGCAGTATTTT. This translates into CASSRPSQRENTDTQYF.

This clone appeared a single time. V and J are TRBV27 and TRBJ1-1; weak D call: TRBD1 (5 bases). V gave up 0 bases and J gave up 0 bases, with 11 bases separating them. Germline CDR1 and CDR2: MNHEY and SMNVEV (reference sequence). The CDR3 has 16 amino acids. CDR3 nucleotides: TGTGCCAGCAGTTTATCTGGGGCAGGGATGAACACTGAAGCTTTCTTT. Residues: CASSLSGAGMNTEAFF.

The table lists this clone with a count of one. This chain's CDR3 is CASSRLAIGTDTQYF. In DNA, the CDR3 is TGTGCCAGCAGTAGACTAGCGATAGGGACAGATACGCAGTATTTT. This chain connects TRBV27 to TRBJ2-3, with 8 bases matching TRBD2. The V gene end was trimmed by 5 bases and the J gene end by 3 bases; junction bases not matched to a gene: 7. The CDR3 covers 15 residues. Looked up from germline, CDR1 is MNHEY and CDR2 is SMNVEV (reference sequence).

This chain's CDR3 is CASSRSSGRRSYEQYF. The CDR3 region has the DNA TGTGCCAGCAGTAGGAGCAGCGGTAGAAGGTCCTACGAGCAGTACTTC. The chain has TRBV6-6 and TRBJ2-7, with D perhaps TRBD2 (5 bases). Between the trimmed V and J ends, which lost 5 bases and 1 base, there was a span of 18 bases. Germline V CDR1 and CDR2: MNHNY, SVGAGI (reference sequence). CDR3 length: 16 residues.

This sequence joins TRBV7-6 and TRBJ2-2; TRBD1 agrees at 10 bases. V lost 6 bases, J lost 0 bases, and 4 bases stayed unmatched. The CDR3 has 16 residues. CDR1 and CDR2 from the germline V gene are SGHVS and FNYEAQ. CDR3 loop: CASRRGQGANTGELFF. The DNA of the CDR3 is TGTGCCAGCAGACGTGGACAGGGGGCGAACACCGGGGAGCTGTTTTTT.

The chain uses TRBV7-2 and TRBJ1-3; 7 bases agree with TRBD1. CDR3 length equals 18 residues. Germline values: CDR1 SGHTA, CDR2 FQGNSA. The V and J ends lost 0 bases and 1 base, in that order; junction bases with no gene match: 9. In DNA form, the CDR3 reads TGTGCCAGCAGCTTAGCCGCGACAGGGTGGCCATCTGGAAACACCATATATTTT. This gives the protein CASSLAATGWPSGNTIYF.

The chain couples TRBV10-3 to TRBJ2-7; D might be TRBD1 (6 bases). V was clipped by 10 bases and J by 6 bases, with 16 bases between them. The length of the CDR3 is 12 residues. Germline V lookup: CDR1 ENHRY, CDR2 SYGVKD. In DNA form, the CDR3 reads TGTGCCAGGGGGCTAACGTTGGGCGAGCAGTACTTC. It translates to CARGLTLGEQYF.

V usage is TRBV29-1 and J usage is TRBJ2-7, with D perhaps matching TRBD1 (6 bases). Germline CDR1 reads SQVTM; CDR2 reads ANQGSEA. The length of the CDR3 is 11 residues. V lost 7 bases, J lost 5 bases, and 12 bases lay in between. CDR3 amino acids: CSGQQGDEQYF. CDR3 DNA sequence: TGCAGCGGCCAACAGGGTGACGAGCAGTACTTC.

The rearrangement links TRBV30 to TRBJ1-2, with D unclear. The CDR3 loop spans 11 amino acids. Looked up from germline, CDR1 is GTSNPN and CDR2 is SVGIG (reference sequence). V dropped 2 bases and J dropped 7 bases, with 8 bases sitting between them. The CDR3 protein is CAWSSRSGYTF. The CDR3 nucleotides are TGTGCCTGGAGTTCGAGGTCTGGCTACACCTTC. Variable domain in full (rest from reference TRBV30 and TRBJ1-2): SQTIHQWPATLVQPVGSPLSLECTVEGTSNPNLYWYRQAAGRGLQLLFYSVGIGQISSEVPQNLSASRPQDRQFILSSKKLLLSDSGFYLCAWSSRSGYTFGSGTRLTVV.

The rearrangement uses TRBV9 and TRBJ1-1, with 7 bases identical to TRBD1. The length of the CDR3 is 15 residues. Trimming cost V 4 bases and J 1 base; bases outside gene matches: 7. Germline V CDR1 and CDR2: SGDLS, YYNGEE. The CDR3 loop is CASSTRDSGNTEAFF. Written as DNA, the CDR3 is TGTGCCAGCAGCACTCGGGACAGCGGGAACACTGAAGCTTTCTTT.

CDR3 in DNA: TGCGCCAGCAGCACCCACAGGGGGATGAACACTGAAGCTTTCTTT. Protein sequence: CASSTHRGMNTEAFF. J is TRBJ1-1 and V is TRBV5-1, with 8 bases lining up with TRBD1. Trimming at V came to 4 bases and at J to 0 bases, leaving 5 bases not matched to a gene. From germline, CDR1 is SGHRS and CDR2 YFSETQ. This CDR3 is built from 15 residues.

In its sample, this clone was seen a few times. V and J are TRBV10-3 and TRBJ2-3; TRBD1 matches at 9 bases. Germline CDR1 ENHRY, CDR2 SYGVKD. V shed 8 bases and J 3 bases; nucleotides not matched to a gene: 21. The CDR3 runs 19 residues. The CDR3 DNA sequence: TGTGCCATCCAAAAGGCCCCAACAGGGGGCGAATGTAGTACAGATACGCAGTATTTT. Translated, it gives CAIQKAPTGGECSTDTQYF.

This clone was seen once. The chain carries TRBV27 and TRBJ2-4; 9 bases agree with TRBD1. The CDR3 runs 14 residues. Looked up from germline, CDR1 is MNHEY and CDR2 is SMNVEV (reference sequence). Trimming removed 5 bases from V and 7 bases from J; junction bases left unmatched: 6. The CDR3 DNA reads as TGTGCCAGCAGTCTAACCGGGACAGGGAACATTCAGTACTTC. It specifies CASSLTGTGNIQYF.

This clone turned up a few times. The gene calls are TRBV7-2 and TRBJ2-1; a possible D gene is TRBD2 (6 bases). This CDR3 is built from 18 residues. V lost 5 bases and J lost 0, with 20 bases in between. The germline gives CDR1 SGHTA, CDR2 FQGNSA. In DNA, the CDR3 is TGTGCCAGCAGCCAGTTTAGCGGTCTGATGAGCTCCTACAATGAGCAGTTCTTC. Translating gives CASSQFSGLMSSYNEQFF.

The V gene is TRBV2, the J gene TRBJ2-3; TRBD2 aligns across 11 bases. J was trimmed by 0 bases and V by 6 bases; bases with no gene match: 8. Germline CDR1 reads SNHLY; CDR2 reads FYNNEI. The CDR3 is made up of 17 amino acids. CDR3 nucleotides: TGTGCCAGCAGCCCGGGACTAGCGGTTCTCAGCACAGATACGCAGTATTTT. Translation gives CASSPGLAVLSTDTQYF.

This chain links TRBV9 with TRBJ2-2; D is undetermined. There are 14 residues in the CDR3. Trimming pared 0 bases from V and 4 bases from J, leaving 7 bases between. The germline CDR1 and CDR2 sequences are SGDLS and YYNGEE. This CDR3 is CASSVGGSTGELFF. CDR3 nucleotide sequence: TGTGCCAGCAGCGTAGGCGGTAGCACCGGGGAGCTGTTTTTT.

V and J are TRBV7-3 and TRBJ1-1, with D unresolved. V lost 1 base and J lost 7, with 10 bases in between. This CDR3 comprises 13 residues. Germline V gene data show CDR1 as SGHTA and CDR2 as FQGTGA. The CDR3 loop reads CASSLIHRSEAFF. Here the CDR3 DNA reads TGTGCCAGCAGCTTAATCCACAGAAGTGAAGCTTTCTTT.